This TCR beta chain was captured by sequencing in a study of T cell responses to AZD1222 COVID-19 vaccine. General study points: Mapped onto spike, vaccine-associated CD4 TCRs spanned it and were dominant at 160-218 and 743-854.

A word on this clone: Its antigen is not known.

The protocol was immunoSEQ multiplex PCR, while the TCRdb copy is restricted to in-frame clones and leaves out a portion. The sample holds about 83,000 clones, roughly 90% seen once. The length of the CDR3 is 14 residues. The ends were cut back, 3 bases at V and 4 bases at J, with 12 bases in the middle. Per germline, CDR1 MGHRA and CDR2 YSYEKL. The clonotype was recovered from an adult in good health. The material sequenced was peripheral blood, taken on day 0 of MenACWY control vaccination. The V gene is TRBV4-1, the J gene TRBJ1-2; D possibly corresponds to TRBD1 (6 bases). CDR3 sequence (DNA): TGCGCCAGCAGCCAGGCCCAGGGGACCTATGGCTACACCTTC. Amino acids: CASSQAQGTYGYTF.